These 8 T cell receptor beta chains were all obtained from the same sample, sequenced in a study of blood T cells in healthy people across ages. Primers used in a second PCR of about 7 to 12 cycles were a sample-barcoded 5' primer and a J-beta primer mix. TCRdb redid the calling of the 5' RACE reads with MiXCR, one entry per CDR3 protein. The sample holds 580,000 or so distinct CDR3 sequences; 45% to 55% are singletons and the top ten take roughly 25%. The sample taken for sequencing was blood. These receptor sequences come from an elderly man in good health.

The chain uses TRBV4-3 and TRBJ2-7; no definite D call. With 2 bases removed from V and 6 bases from J, the gap between germline ends came to 17 bases. The CDR3 runs to 15 residues. Germline assignment: CDR1 LGHNA and CDR2 YSLEER. The CDR3 sequence is CASSQRYRPRSEQYF. The CDR3 DNA reads TGCGCCAGCAGCCAACGATATCGCCCGCGGTCCGAGCAGTACTTC.

This clonotype was seen a few times. V usage is TRBV3-1 and J usage is TRBJ2-3; TRBD2 matches at 7 bases. From germline, CDR1 is LGHDT and CDR2 YNNKEL (reference sequence). With V trimmed by 4 bases and J by 4 bases, 5 bases remained unmatched. This CDR3 spans 14 amino acids. CDR3 nucleotides: TGTGCCAGCAGCCGAATTCTAGCGGCAGATACGCAGTATTTT. It translates to CASSRILAADTQYF.

The chain carries TRBV7-2 and TRBJ2-7; TRBD2 aligns across 9 bases. This CDR3 has 15 amino acids. Germline V gene lookup returns CDR1 SGHTA and CDR2 FQGNSA. Trimming removed 2 bases from V and 3 bases from J; junction bases left unmatched: 5. The CDR3 nucleotides read TGTGCCAGCAGCTTAAGGCGGGAGGGCCGCTACGAGCAGTACTTC. Translated, it gives CASSLRREGRYEQYF.

Details on this clonotype: A junction end diverges from the germline sequence, so it may reflect a read error. The rearrangement links TRBV6-5 to TRBJ2-5; the D is unclear. The length of the CDR3 is 14 residues. Germline-derived CDR1 and CDR2 are MNHEY and SVGAGI. CDR3 sequence reads: CAGSYKGSQETQYF. The CDR3 DNA follows: TGTGCCGGCAGTTACAAGGGTTCCCAAGAGACCCAGTACTTC.

J is TRBJ1-2 and V is TRBV30; the D gene is possibly TRBD1 (6 bases). This CDR3 has 13 residues. V lost 4 bases and J lost 2, with 11 bases in between. Per the germline V gene, CDR1 is GTSNPN and CDR2 is SVGIG (reference sequence). CDR3: CAWTLGGNYGYTF. The CDR3 nucleotides read TGTGCCTGGACCTTGGGGGGCAACTATGGCTACACCTTC.

This chain joins TRBV30 and TRBJ1-1; 10 bases map to TRBD1. J was trimmed by 5 bases and V by 5 bases; bases with no gene match: 5. The CDR3 is made up of 13 amino acids. Germline V CDR1 and CDR2: GTSNPN, SVGIG (reference sequence). This chain's CDR3 is CAWRDRGLTEAFF. The CDR3 DNA follows: TGTGCCTGGCGGGACAGGGGACTTACTGAAGCTTTCTTT.

This clonotype was detected many times. The V call is TRBV9, the J call TRBJ2-1; 14 bases match TRBD2. Germline V gene lookup returns CDR1 SGDLS and CDR2 YYNGEE. This CDR3 is 18 amino acids long. Trimming removed 0 bases from V and 3 bases from J; junction bases left unmatched: 5. The CDR3 sequence is CASSVGTSGGPSYNEQFF. The CDR3 bases are TGTGCCAGCAGCGTAGGGACTAGCGGGGGGCCCAGCTACAATGAGCAGTTCTTC.

This clonotype was counted ten times or more. The chain couples TRBV6-5 to TRBJ2-5; the D gene is possibly TRBD1 (6 bases). The CDR3 consists of 15 residues. Germline lookup yields CDR1 MNHEY and CDR2 SVGAGI. Trimming removed 5 bases from V and 5 bases from J, with 18 bases in between. The CDR3 DNA reads as TGTGCCAGCAGTCCAAGTACAGGGCTTCGGGAGACCCAGTACTTC. Protein product: CASSPSTGLRETQYF.